A single sample is the source of the 13 T cell receptor beta chains below, sequenced in a study of beta chain features in type 1 diabetes listed by TCRdb under 2018. Library construction relied on the immunoSEQ multiplex PCR assay. The High Capacity cDNA Reverse Transcription Kit was used to reverse transcribe all of the isolated RNA, meaning that expressed TCRB transcripts were what got sequenced. TCRdb mirrors the immuneACCESS table, restricted to in-frame sequences. Some clones are absent from its copies; in checked studies, under half trace to an unresolved V gene, and the reason for the others is unknown. Within this sample are more than 150,000 clones, with more than 10% of them counted one time only. The ten largest clones add up to roughly 0.56% of the sample. Sequenced material: central memory CD4+ T cells from blood. Receptors were obtained from a woman younger than 35 in good health.

This clone has a single count. The chain is built from TRBV14 and TRBJ2-7, with a weak D call TRBD2 (6 bases). Looked up from germline, CDR1 is SGHDN and CDR2 is FVKESK. There are 12 residues in the CDR3. V was cut by 3 bases and J by 7 bases, with 10 bases left in between. In DNA, the CDR3 is TGTGCCAGCAGCCACCTAGGACTAGAGCAGTACTTC. This encodes CASSHLGLEQYF. The entire variable domain, with the rest obtained from reference TRBV14 and TRBJ2-7, is as follows: EAGVTQFPSHSVIEKGQTVTLRCDPISGHDNLYWYRRVMGKEIKFLLHFVKESKQDESGMPNNRFLAERTGGTYSTLKVQPAELEDSGVYFCASSHLGLEQYFGPGTRLTVT.

The rearrangement links TRBV6-6 to TRBJ2-7, with D possibly matching TRBD1 (5 bases). CDR3 size: 11 residues. The V gene lost 2 bases and the J gene lost 6 bases, with 5 bases spanning the gap. The germline V gene has CDR1 MNHNY and CDR2 SVGAGI (reference sequence). This CDR3 is CASSYRGEQYF. CDR3 nucleotide sequence: TGTGCCAGCAGTTACAGGGGCGAGCAGTACTTC.

The chain has TRBV7-9 and TRBJ2-1; D not resolved. V was pared by 3 bases and J by 0 bases, with 9 bases between. Germline V gene data show CDR1 as SEHNR and CDR2 as FQNEAQ (reference sequence). This CDR3 has 15 residues. The DNA of the CDR3 is TGTGCCAGCAGCTTTCAGCCTAGCTCCTACAATGAGCAGTTCTTC. Protein: CASSFQPSSYNEQFF.

The chain recombines TRBV27 with TRBJ2-6; 11 nucleotides agree with TRBD2. From germline, CDR1 is MNHEY and CDR2 SMNVEV (reference sequence). V lost 9 bases and J lost 0; bases outside the gene matches: 4. This CDR3 contains 16 residues. The CDR3 loop reads CAREGTSGSGANVLTF. DNA for the CDR3: TGTGCCAGAGAGGGGACTAGCGGCTCTGGGGCCAACGTCCTGACTTTC.

The sample holds a few counts of this clone. V is TRBV20-1 and J is TRBJ1-2; D not resolved. Germline CDR1 reads DFQATT; CDR2 reads SNEGSKA (reference sequence). The CDR3 has 10 amino acids. CDR3 amino acids: CSGLGLGYTF. The DNA for the CDR3 is TGCAGCGGACTGGGTCTTGGCTACACCTTC.

This clone was seen more than once but under ten times. The chain employs TRBV4-2 and TRBJ2-3, with D unresolved. Trimming shortened V by 3 bases and J by 5 bases, and 6 bases separated the two germline ends. Germline assignment: CDR1 LGHNA and CDR2 YNFKEQ. This CDR3 is 12 amino acids long. The CDR3 DNA reads TGTGCCAGCAGCCATAGCCAAGATACGCAGTATTTT. Amino acids: CASSHSQDTQYF.

The table lists this clone with many counts. The chain has TRBV6-4 and TRBJ2-1; D perhaps matches TRBD2 (5 bases). V dropped 4 bases and J dropped 5 bases, with 18 bases sitting between them. Germline V gives CDR1 MRHNA, CDR2 SNTAGT. This CDR3 is built from 16 residues. CDR3 coding DNA: TGTGCCAGCAGTGTGAGGGCCCTCCGGTCGAACAATGAGCAGTTCTTC. Protein: CASSVRALRSNNEQFF.

V usage is TRBV27 and J usage is TRBJ2-1; 7 nucleotides agree with TRBD2. V lost 5 bases and J lost 6; bases outside the gene matches: 13. CDR3 size: 16 residues. CDR1 is MNHEY, CDR2 SMNVEV, per germline (reference sequence). The CDR3 nucleotides are TGTGCCAGCAGTCCCCTTATGGGGGAGGGCCGCAATGAGCAGTTCTTC. Protein: CASSPLMGEGRNEQFF.

This clone came up a few times. The gene calls are TRBV5-1 and TRBJ1-2; tentative D call: TRBD1 (6 bases). Germline CDR1 SGHRS, CDR2 YFSETQ. The V end was cut by 9 bases, the J end by 2 bases, with 14 bases between. The length of the CDR3 is 13 residues. CDR3 sequence (DNA): TGCGCCATCCCCGGGACACAAAACTATGGCTACACCTTC. Translating gives CAIPGTQNYGYTF. Full variable domain (outside the CDR3, taken from reference TRBV5-1 and TRBJ1-2): KAGVTQTPRYLIKTRGQQVTLSCSPISGHRSVSWYQQTPGQGLQFLFEYFSETQRNKGNFPGRFSGRQFSNSRSEMNVSTLELGDSALYLCAIPGTQNYGYTFGSGTRLTVV.

This clone was counted only a few times. The chain carries TRBV5-6 and TRBJ2-1; a weak D match, TRBD1 (7 bases). V dropped 4 bases and J dropped 6 bases, with 14 bases sitting between them. Germline loops: CDR1 SGHDT, CDR2 YYEEEE. The CDR3 extends over 14 amino acids. The CDR3 DNA is TGTGCCAGCAGCGTAGACAGGGACTCCAATGAGCAGTTCTTC. This sequence encodes CASSVDRDSNEQFF.

This clone was observed a handful of times. The chain couples TRBV6-6 to TRBJ2-2, with 7 nucleotides matching TRBD1. This CDR3 spans 14 amino acids. CDR1 MNHNY and CDR2 SVGAGI come from the germline V gene (reference sequence). With 10 bases clipped from V and 1 base from J, the junction kept 6 bases outside the gene matches. For the CDR3, the DNA is TGTGCCAACAGACAGGGACAGAACACCGGGGAGCTGTTTTTT. It yields the protein CANRQGQNTGELFF.

V is TRBV4-1 and J is TRBJ2-1; TRBD2 is a possible D gene (5 bases). Between the trimmed V and J ends, which lost 3 bases and 5 bases, there was a span of 17 bases. This CDR3 spans 16 amino acids. Germline lookup yields CDR1 MGHRA and CDR2 YSYEKL. CDR3 region: CASSHLRAGLNNEQFF. CDR3 coding DNA: TGCGCCAGCAGCCACTTGCGGGCCGGGTTGAACAATGAGCAGTTCTTC.

In its sample, this clone was seen many times. This rearrangement joins TRBV7-3 to TRBJ2-1; no definite D call. V was pared by 6 bases and J by 0 bases, with 12 bases between. The CDR3 consists of 15 residues. Germline V gene lookup returns CDR1 SGHTA and CDR2 FQGTGA. In DNA form, the CDR3 reads TGTGCCAGCAGTCCAACTGCCGACTCCTACAATGAGCAGTTCTTC. Protein sequence: CASSPTADSYNEQFF.